What follows are 28 T cell receptor beta chains derived from one specimen sequenced in a study of CD8+ T cells in alopecia areata (dated by TCRdb to the late 2010s). The sample's treatment or condition label, in plain terms: oral pan-JAK inhibitor, 5-10 mg twice daily. Preparation of the library involved the immunoSEQ multiplex PCR assay. RNA was extracted from all samples and reverse transcribed into cDNA as template for TCR sequencing. This immuneACCESS table, as held by TCRdb, lists in-frame sequences with V and J called but not all clones. Of the missing ones, under half trace to an unresolved V gene in checked studies; the others have no known cause. For this sample the table gives around 300,000 clones, of which 50% to 75% were detected only once. The ten largest clones capture about 0.9% of the sample. The starting material was CD4+ T cells sorted from blood, obtained at week 52, from a patient treated with tofacitinib. The receptors were sampled from a human donor with alopecia areata.

This clone was recorded a few times. The chain recombines TRBV14 with TRBJ2-6; 8 bases map to TRBD1. Per the germline V gene, CDR1 is SGHDN and CDR2 is FVKESK. The J segment lost 2 bases and the V segment lost 5 bases, leaving 2 bases of the junction unmatched. The CDR3 is made up of 15 amino acids. The CDR3 DNA is TGTGCCAGCAGCATACAGGGGGCTGGGGCCAACGTCCTGACTTTC. Its protein product is CASSIQGAGANVLTF.

V is TRBV29-1 and J is TRBJ1-1; the D is unclear. Germline values: CDR1 SQVTM, CDR2 ANQGSEA. CDR3 length equals 13 residues. With 4 bases removed from V and 1 base from J, the gap between germline ends came to 10 bases. DNA of the CDR3: TGCAGCGTTGGGACGACTAGGAACACTGAAGCTTTCTTT. Encoded protein: CSVGTTRNTEAFF.

The chain recombines TRBV29-1 with TRBJ2-5; the D is unclear. There are 13 residues in the CDR3. Trimming pared 6 bases from V and 0 bases from J, leaving 11 bases between. From germline, CDR1 is SQVTM and CDR2 ANQGSEA. The CDR3 is CSVRTSYQETQYF. CDR3 DNA sequence: TGCAGCGTCCGAACCTCTTACCAAGAGACCCAGTACTTC.

This sequence joins TRBV30 and TRBJ2-1, with 11 bases aligning to TRBD2. Germline V CDR1 and CDR2: GTSNPN, SVGIG (reference sequence). CDR3 length: 16 residues. The V and J ends lost 3 bases and 6 bases, in that order; junction bases with no gene match: 10. As DNA, the CDR3 is TGTGCCTGGAGGGATAGCGGGGGGGCCGCTGGCAATGAGCAGTTCTTC. Translation gives CAWRDSGGAAGNEQFF.

The V gene is TRBV7-2, the J gene TRBJ1-1; 9 bases line up with TRBD1. From germline, CDR1 is SGHTA and CDR2 FQGNSA. With V trimmed by 5 bases and J by 5 bases, 9 bases remained unmatched. The CDR3 covers 15 residues. CDR3 in amino acids: CASSNTGGDWTEAFF. The DNA of the CDR3 is TGTGCCAGCAGCAATACAGGGGGCGATTGGACTGAAGCTTTCTTT. The variable domain in full, with the rest retrieved from reference TRBV7-2 and TRBJ1-1, is GAGVSQSPSNKVTEKGKDVELRCDPISGHTALYWYRQSLGQGLEFLIYFQGNSAPDKSGLPSDRFSAERTGGSVSTLTIQRTQQEDSAVYLCASSNTGGDWTEAFFGQGTRLTVV.

The rearrangement links TRBV4-3 to TRBJ2-6, with D hard to call. The V gene lost 1 base and the J gene lost 0 bases, with 4 bases spanning the gap. The germline V gene encodes CDR1 LGHNA and CDR2 YSLEER. The CDR3 spans 15 residues. CDR3 DNA sequence: TGCGCCAGCAGCCAAGCGAGCTCTGGGGCCAACGTCCTGACTTTC. This sequence encodes CASSQASSGANVLTF.

This clone was counted between two and nine times. V gene TRBV5-1 combines with J gene TRBJ2-6; D tentatively reads TRBD1 or TRBD2 (5 bases each). CDR3 size: 17 residues. CDR1 SGHRS and CDR2 YFSETQ come from the germline V gene. V lost 3 bases and J 0 bases, leaving 13 bases between the germline ends. The CDR3 region is CASSWGTVSSGANVLTF. In DNA form, the CDR3 reads TGCGCCAGCAGCTGGGGGACGGTGAGCTCTGGGGCCAACGTCCTGACTTTC.

The chain combines TRBV7-2 with TRBJ1-6; no clear D gene. V lost 8 bases and J 0 bases, leaving 11 bases between the germline ends. From germline, CDR1 is SGHTA and CDR2 FQGNSA. The CDR3 is made up of 15 amino acids. This CDR3 reads CASQTGSSYNSPLHF. The CDR3 DNA follows: TGTGCCAGCCAAACGGGGAGCTCCTATAATTCACCCCTCCACTTT.

The chain links TRBV4-1 to TRBJ1-2; D gene unclear. V lost 1 base to trimming and J lost 0 bases, with 12 bases between them. Germline-derived CDR1 and CDR2 are MGHRA and YSYEKL. CDR3 size: 16 residues. DNA for the CDR3: TGCGCCAGCAGCCAAGCATCCCATGGGGCTAACTATGGCTACACCTTC. This translates into CASSQASHGANYGYTF.

In regard to this clone: Its ends do not fully match the called genes, so a read error is possible. V and J are TRBV7-7 and TRBJ2-7, with 9 bases lining up with TRBD1. The CDR3 consists of 14 residues. Germline V gene data show CDR1 as SSHAT and CDR2 as FNYEAQ (reference sequence). CDR3 sequence (DNA): TGTGCTAGCAGCCAGGGACAGGGTCTCTACGAGCAGTACTTC. Its protein product is CASSQGQGLYEQYF.

The rearrangement links TRBV7-9 to TRBJ1-2, with TRBD1 matching 8 bases. V gave up 5 bases and J gave up 7 bases; unmatched junction bases: 9. This CDR3 region has 14 residues. Germline V gene data show CDR1 as SEHNR and CDR2 as FQNEAQ (reference sequence). DNA for the CDR3: TGTGCCAGCAGCCCCTCAGGGGGCCCTATTGGCTACACCTTC. This translates into CASSPSGGPIGYTF.

This rearrangement joins TRBV6-6 to TRBJ2-7, with 10 bases that match TRBD1. This CDR3 is built from 14 residues. J was trimmed by 3 bases and V by 7 bases; bases with no gene match: 6. In germline, CDR1 is MNHNY, CDR2 SVGAGI (reference sequence). CDR3 bases: TGTGCCAGCACGGGACAGGGGACCATCTACGAGCAGTACTTC. This codes for CASTGQGTIYEQYF.

The chain links TRBV4-3 to TRBJ2-3; 9 bases agree with TRBD1. CDR3 length: 16 residues. The V and J ends lost 2 bases and 2 bases, in that order; junction bases with no gene match: 5. Looked up from germline, CDR1 is LGHNA and CDR2 is YSLEER. CDR3 sequence (DNA): TGCGCCAGCAGCCAATTGGACAGGGGACCCACAGATACGCAGTATTTT. This translates into CASSQLDRGPTDTQYF.

Turning to this clone: Relative to the germline gene, one junction end is altered; a read error may explain this. The same CDR3 arises from other DNA sequences in this sample as well. This chain links TRBV7-9 with TRBJ2-5; a possible D gene is TRBD2 (5 bases). Germline V gene sequence: CDR1 SEHNR, CDR2 FQNEAQ (reference sequence). This CDR3 is 12 amino acids long. The CDR3 region has the DNA TGTGCCAGCAGCCTAGCTAGAGAGACCCAGTACTTC. Translation: CASSLARETQYF.

This clone appeared a few times. V usage is TRBV7-2 and J usage is TRBJ2-7, with a weak D call TRBD1 (5 bases). CDR3 size: 13 residues. Germline V CDR1 and CDR2: SGHTA, FQGNSA. The V gene lost 6 bases and the J gene lost 3 bases, with 12 bases spanning the gap. The CDR3 nucleotides are TGTGCCAGCAGTTATGTAGACAGCTACGAGCAGTACTTC. Translating it yields CASSYVDSYEQYF.

This clone was seen a few times. This chain connects TRBV9 to TRBJ2-3; no reliable D call. CDR3 length: 12 amino acids. Between the trimmed V and J ends, which lost 4 bases and 2 bases, there was a span of 5 bases. In germline, CDR1 is SGDLS, CDR2 YYNGEE. The CDR3 coding sequence is TGTGCCAGCAGCCCGAACACAGATACGCAGTATTTT. It is translated as CASSPNTDTQYF.

This clone has only one observation. This sequence joins TRBV7-2 and TRBJ2-5, with 9 bases identical to TRBD1. The junction had 3 bases not matched to a gene; V was cut back by 3 bases and J by 4 bases. Germline CDR1 is SGHTA and CDR2 is FQGNSA. The CDR3 loop spans 14 amino acids. Here the CDR3 reads CASSLGGQGETQYF. CDR3 DNA: TGTGCCAGCAGCTTGGGGGGACAGGGAGAGACCCAGTACTTC.

The rearrangement joins TRBV4-3 to TRBJ2-3; D is undetermined. The V and J ends lost 2 bases and 0 bases respectively, with 12 bases between them. The CDR3 is 16 amino acids. The V gene's germline CDR1 is LGHNA and CDR2 YSLEER. DNA of the CDR3: TGCGCCAGCAGCCAACGGCGAGTCATTAGCACAGATACGCAGTATTTT. It translates to CASSQRRVISTDTQYF.

This clone was seen only a few times. The rearrangement links TRBV10-3 to TRBJ1-1; perhaps TRBD1 as D (5 bases). Trimming removed 5 bases at V and 11 bases at J, with 12 bases between. The CDR3 is 11 residues long. The V gene's germline CDR1 is ENHRY and CDR2 SYGVKD. CDR3: CAISSRGVAFF. CDR3 in DNA: TGTGCCATCAGTTCGCGAGGGGTGGCTTTCTTT.

The J gene is TRBJ2-5, the V gene TRBV11-2; no firm D call. Looked up from germline, CDR1 is SGHAT and CDR2 is FQNNGV. The length of the CDR3 is 12 residues. Trimming cost V 8 bases and J 6 bases, with 13 bases left between them. The CDR3 spells CASSQVQQTQYF. The CDR3 nucleotides read TGTGCCAGCTCCCAGGTTCAGCAGACCCAGTACTTC.

The table lists this clone with a few counts. This chain connects TRBV5-4 to TRBJ1-4; tentatively, D is TRBD1 (6 bases). Germline CDR1 SGHNT, CDR2 YYREEE (reference sequence). There are 16 residues in the CDR3. V lost 4 bases to trimming and J lost 0 bases, with 13 bases between them. CDR3 loop: CASSRRQAATNEKLFF. CDR3 coding DNA: TGTGCCAGCAGCCGGAGACAGGCCGCAACTAATGAAAAACTGTTTTTT. Variable domain in full (rest from reference TRBV5-4 and TRBJ1-4): ETGVTQSPTHLIKTRGQQVTLRCSSQSGHNTVSWYQQALGQGPQFIFQYYREEENGRGNFPPRFSGLQFPNYSSELNVNALELDDSALYLCASSRRQAATNEKLFFGSGTQLSVL.

V is TRBV30 and J is TRBJ1-1; D remains ambiguous. This CDR3 comprises 11 residues. V was trimmed by 3 bases and J by 11 bases, leaving 13 bases between them. Germline V gives CDR1 GTSNPN, CDR2 SVGIG (reference sequence). CDR3 region: CAWSPGKAAFF. For the CDR3, the DNA is TGTGCCTGGAGCCCGGGGAAAGCGGCTTTCTTT.

V and J are TRBV5-1 and TRBJ1-1; weak D call: TRBD1 (5 bases). The length of the CDR3 is 13 residues. V was shortened by 5 bases and J by 1 base, with 9 bases between the two germline ends. Germline V gene lookup returns CDR1 SGHRS and CDR2 YFSETQ. The CDR3 protein is CASRRGPNTEAFF. As DNA, the CDR3 is TGCGCCAGCAGACGGGGACCGAACACTGAAGCTTTCTTT.

The chain has TRBV5-1 and TRBJ1-4; maybe TRBD1 (5 bases). V lost 4 bases, J lost 8 bases, and 12 bases lay in between. Germline V gene lookup returns CDR1 SGHRS and CDR2 YFSETQ. The length of the CDR3 is 13 residues. CDR3 protein: CASSARAQEKLFF. CDR3 in DNA: TGCGCCAGCAGCGCCAGGGCTCAGGAAAAACTGTTTTTT.

This chain joins TRBV5-1 and TRBJ2-4, with 10 bases aligning to TRBD1. CDR1 and CDR2 (germline): SGHRS, YFSETQ. V was clipped by 3 bases and J by 9 bases; unmatched bases: 6. This CDR3 has 14 amino acids. The CDR3 loop reads CASSYDRGLGIQYF. For the CDR3, the DNA is TGCGCCAGCAGCTACGACAGGGGGCTCGGCATTCAGTACTTC.

The chain combines TRBV7-2 with TRBJ1-5; D remains unclear. The CDR3 runs to 14 residues. Germline V gene data show CDR1 as SGHTA and CDR2 as FQGNSA. V shed 1 base and J shed 4 bases, with 8 bases lying between them. CDR3 amino acids: CASSLGRQNQPQHF. The DNA of the CDR3 is TGTGCCAGCAGCTTAGGTCGGCAAAATCAGCCCCAGCATTTT.

Notes on this clone: Other DNA sequences in the same sample also yield this CDR3. The chain combines TRBV30 with TRBJ1-1, with unresolved D. The CDR3 runs 14 residues. Trimming removed 0 bases at V and 0 bases at J, with 8 bases between. The germline V gene has CDR1 GTSNPN and CDR2 SVGIG (reference sequence). CDR3 protein: CAWSVSGVNTEAFF. The CDR3 DNA follows: TGTGCCTGGAGTGTTTCCGGGGTGAACACTGAAGCTTTCTTT.

The chain carries TRBV11-2 and TRBJ1-2, with D unclear. Per the germline V gene, CDR1 is SGHAT and CDR2 is FQNNGV. Trimming took off 5 bases at V and 1 base at J, with 8 bases between the two ends. This CDR3 comprises 13 residues. CDR3 region: CASSPNLNYGYTF. CDR3 sequence (DNA): TGTGCCAGCAGCCCCAATCTTAACTATGGCTACACCTTC.